What follows are 28 T cell receptor beta chains derived from one specimen sequenced in a study of CD8+CD57+ T cells in acquired aplastic anemia. Genomic DNA constituted the template upon which TCR beta VDJ and CDR3 profiling was performed. TCRdb analysed the reads with MiXCR anew, one entry per CDR3 protein. The sample carries around 170,000 distinct CDR3 sequences, approximately 46% recorded once. The sample consisted of sorted CD4+, CD8+, or CD8+CD57+ T cells (not recorded which) from PBMCs. The origin of the receptors is a human donor in good health.

As for this clonotype: This may arise from a read error, as a much more abundant clone is one base away. The chain uses TRBV6-1 and TRBJ2-7; D uncertain. V was trimmed by 5 bases and J by 3 bases, leaving 17 bases between them. This CDR3 comprises 15 residues. The germline V gene encodes CDR1 MNHNS and CDR2 SASEGT. CDR3 protein: CASSPGPLRNYEQYF. DNA for the CDR3: TGTGCCAGCAGTCCCGGTCCTCTACGGAACTACGAGCAGTACTTC.

This clonotype was seen a handful of times. The rearrangement joins TRBV12-5 to TRBJ2-3; 16 nucleotides agree with TRBD2. V shed 1 base and J 0 bases; nucleotides not matched to a gene: 10. Germline loops: CDR1 LGHNT, CDR2 FRNRAP. This CDR3 comprises 21 residues. The CDR3, as DNA: TGTGCTAGTGGTTTGGGCTGGGGACTAGCGGGAGGGCCCGTAAGCACAGATACGCAGTATTTT. This gives the protein CASGLGWGLAGGPVSTDTQYF.

The gene calls are TRBV15 and TRBJ2-1; 7 positions match TRBD1. Trimming took 3 bases from V and 3 from J; bases not matched to a gene: 8. From germline, CDR1 is LNHNV and CDR2 YYDKDF (reference sequence). This CDR3 is 16 amino acids long. The CDR3 bases are TGTGCCACCAGCAGGACCCGGGACAGTCTCTACAATGAGCAGTTCTTC. This gives the protein CATSRTRDSLYNEQFF. Drawing the rest from reference TRBV15 and TRBJ2-1, the complete variable domain is DAMVIQNPRYQVTQFGKPVTLSCSQTLNHNVMYWYQQKSSQAPKLLFHYYDKDFNNEADTPDNFQSRRPNTSFCFLDIRSPGLGDTAMYLCATSRTRDSLYNEQFFGPGTRLTVL.

The chain links TRBV2 to TRBJ1-3; D possibly corresponds to TRBD1 (5 bases). Germline assignment: CDR1 SNHLY and CDR2 FYNNEI. Trimming removed 11 bases at V and 5 bases at J, with 16 bases between. The CDR3 is made up of 13 amino acids. For the CDR3, the DNA is TGTGCCCCGGGGCTAGCGGGAAGAAACACCATATATTTT. The encoded protein is CAPGLAGRNTIYF.

This clonotype was detected many times. The chain combines TRBV20-1 with TRBJ2-7; TRBD2 agrees at 12 bases. CDR1 and CDR2 (germline): DFQATT, SNEGSKA (reference sequence). The CDR3 spans 14 residues. V shed 4 bases, J shed 2 bases, and the junction held 3 bases outside the gene matches. CDR3 sequence: CSATTSGGTYEQYF. DNA of the CDR3: TGCAGTGCTACGACTAGCGGGGGCACCTACGAGCAGTACTTC.

This clonotype was detected only a few times. The chain employs TRBV30 and TRBJ1-6; 9 positions match TRBD1. Trimming removed 0 bases from V and 9 bases from J; junction bases left unmatched: 6. Germline V gene sequence: CDR1 GTSNPN, CDR2 SVGIG (reference sequence). The CDR3 length is 15 residues. The CDR3 is CAWSVRGQGVSPLHF. The CDR3 DNA reads TGTGCCTGGAGTGTACGGGGACAGGGAGTTTCACCCCTCCACTTT.

The V call is TRBV14, the J call TRBJ2-7, with 10 bases that match TRBD2. CDR1 is SGHDN and CDR2 is FVKESK in the germline V gene. Unmatched junction bases numbered 4, after V lost 0 bases and J lost 2 bases. There are 16 residues in the CDR3. In DNA form, the CDR3 reads TGTGCCAGCAGCCAAGAAGCTCTAGCGGGAGCCTACGAGCAGTACTTC. This encodes CASSQEALAGAYEQYF. Looking up the rest from reference TRBV14 and TRBJ2-7 gives the full variable domain: EAGVTQFPSHSVIEKGQTVTLRCDPISGHDNLYWYRRVMGKEIKFLLHFVKESKQDESGMPNNRFLAERTGGTYSTLKVQPAELEDSGVYFCASSQEALAGAYEQYFGPGTRLTVT.

The chain uses TRBV11-1 and TRBJ2-1; possible D gene TRBD1, 6 bases. The germline CDR1 and CDR2 sequences are SGHAT and FQDESV (reference sequence). The CDR3 consists of 14 residues. Trimming took 1 base from V and 5 from J, leaving 9 bases between them. The chain's CDR3 is CASSLGRGNNEQFF. The CDR3 nucleotides are TGTGCCAGCAGCTTAGGTAGGGGGAACAATGAGCAGTTCTTC.

The rearrangement uses TRBV7-2 and TRBJ2-7, with D unresolved. V lost 0 bases and J lost 0, with 12 bases in between. Germline CDR1 and CDR2: SGHTA and FQGNSA. CDR3 length: 16 amino acids. The CDR3 loop is CASSLAKGRFSYEQYF. The CDR3 DNA sequence: TGTGCCAGCAGCTTAGCGAAAGGACGTTTCTCCTACGAGCAGTACTTC.

This clonotype was observed at least ten times. This rearrangement joins TRBV7-2 to TRBJ2-5; 11 bases are shared with TRBD2. The V segment lost 2 bases and the J segment 2 bases; nucleotides outside the gene matches: 4. This CDR3 has 16 residues. Germline loops: CDR1 SGHTA, CDR2 FQGNSA. CDR3 residues: CASSLFGTSGQETQYF. The CDR3 nucleotides are TGTGCCAGCAGCTTATTTGGGACTAGCGGACAAGAGACCCAGTACTTC.

This clonotype was counted ten times or more. The chain joins TRBV7-9 to TRBJ1-5; 8 bases agree with TRBD1. The germline gives CDR1 SEHNR, CDR2 FQNEAQ (reference sequence). The CDR3 is 14 residues long. With 5 bases clipped from V and 7 bases from J, the junction kept 7 bases outside the gene matches. The CDR3 loop reads CASSPGTGSQPQHF. In nucleotides, the CDR3 is TGTGCCAGCAGCCCCGGGACAGGCAGCCAGCCCCAGCATTTT.

The chain combines TRBV20-1 with TRBJ2-7; D may correspond to TRBD1 or TRBD2 (5 bases each). The CDR3 has 15 amino acids. CDR1 is DFQATT, CDR2 SNEGSKA, per germline (reference sequence). With 2 bases removed from V and 2 bases from J, the gap between germline ends came to 16 bases. The CDR3 sequence: CSARLTGTGPYEQYF. The CDR3 bases are TGCAGTGCTAGACTAACCGGGACGGGGCCCTACGAGCAGTACTTC.

The V call is TRBV5-6, the J call TRBJ1-4; the D gene is possibly TRBD1 (6 bases). The germline CDR1 and CDR2 sequences are SGHDT and YYEEEE. CDR3 length: 15 amino acids. The V and J ends lost 1 base and 8 bases respectively, with 15 bases between them. The CDR3 DNA reads TGTGCCAGCAGCTTGAGGAGGGGGTGGAAGGAAAAACTGTTTTTT. Protein product: CASSLRRGWKEKLFF.

This clonotype was counted many times. This chain links TRBV30 with TRBJ2-5, with D possibly matching TRBD2 (6 bases). This CDR3 contains 13 residues. Germline loops: CDR1 GTSNPN, CDR2 SVGIG (reference sequence). With 0 bases removed from V and 5 bases from J, the gap between germline ends came to 10 bases. CDR3 residues: CAWSVSGGETQYF. CDR3 nucleotide sequence: TGTGCCTGGAGTGTAAGTGGGGGGGAGACCCAGTACTTC.

The rearrangement uses TRBV20-1 and TRBJ2-2, with TRBD1 as a possible D gene (6 bases). There are 15 residues in the CDR3. Between the trimmed V and J ends, which lost 0 bases and 1 base, there was a span of 9 bases. CDR1 and CDR2 from the germline V gene are DFQATT and SNEGSKA (reference sequence). CDR3 region: CSARERQVNTGELFF. CDR3 DNA: TGCAGTGCTAGAGAACGACAGGTGAACACCGGGGAGCTGTTTTTT.

The CDR3 DNA reads TGTGCCATCAGTGAGTTTGATCTAGCGGGAGCGAACAATGAGCAGTTCTTC. It is translated as CAISEFDLAGANNEQFF. This sequence joins TRBV10-3 and TRBJ2-1, with 10 bases that match TRBD2. The germline V gene has CDR1 ENHRY and CDR2 SYGVKD. The CDR3 has 17 residues. The V gene end was trimmed by 1 base and the J gene end by 5 bases; junction bases not matched to a gene: 8.

This clonotype occurred many times. The chain links TRBV5-1 to TRBJ2-7, with 10 bases fitting TRBD1. This CDR3 contains 15 residues. The germline gives CDR1 SGHRS, CDR2 YFSETQ. V lost 4 bases and J lost 5; bases outside the gene matches: 9. The CDR3 here is CASSEPGQGFNEQYF. The DNA of the CDR3 is TGCGCCAGCAGCGAACCGGGACAGGGGTTCAACGAGCAGTACTTC.

This chain joins TRBV25-1 and TRBJ1-1; 8 nucleotides match TRBD1. The germline gives CDR1 MGHDK, CDR2 SYGVNS. This CDR3 comprises 16 residues. V gave up 5 bases and J gave up 0 bases; unmatched junction bases: 8. CDR3 nucleotides: TGTGCCAGCAGTAACGACAGGGGCCTCGTGAACACTGAAGCTTTCTTT. Translation gives CASSNDRGLVNTEAFF.

This clonotype appeared a few times. V and J are TRBV7-9 and TRBJ1-2; 7 bases are shared with TRBD1. The germline V gene has CDR1 SEHNR and CDR2 FQNEAQ (reference sequence). After removal of 7 bases from V and 8 bases from J, the junction contained 7 bases not matched to a gene. This CDR3 has 12 residues. In DNA, the CDR3 is TGTGCCAGCACCCAGGGGGTCAGCGGCTACACCTTC. It codes for CASTQGVSGYTF.

The chain joins TRBV7-9 to TRBJ2-7, with a weak D call TRBD2 (7 bases). CDR1 SEHNR and CDR2 FQNEAQ come from the germline V gene (reference sequence). The CDR3 extends over 13 amino acids. V was clipped by 5 bases and J by 7 bases, with 15 bases between them. DNA for the CDR3: TGTGCCAGCAGCGGGAGGGGGACGGGGGAGCAGTACTTC. Its protein product is CASSGRGTGEQYF.

This clonotype was found a few times. V is TRBV27 and J is TRBJ2-6, with unresolved D. The V end was cut by 4 bases, the J end by 0 bases, with 13 bases between. The CDR3 runs 17 residues. The germline CDR1 and CDR2 sequences are MNHEY and SMNVEV (reference sequence). The CDR3 sequence: CASSSRRISSGANVLTF. CDR3 DNA: TGTGCCAGCAGTTCCCGCCGGATCAGCTCTGGGGCCAACGTCCTGACTTTC.

A remark on this clonotype: A much larger clone differs by one base, so this may be a read error. This CDR3 reads CASSRGLAEGETQYF. Written as DNA, the CDR3 is TGTGCCAGCAGCCGCGGACTAGCGGAAGGTGAGACCCAGTACTTC. The chain links TRBV11-3 to TRBJ2-5; TRBD2 matches at 10 bases. CDR1 SGHNT and CDR2 YENEEA come from the germline V gene. After removal of 5 bases from V and 5 bases from J, the junction contained 8 bases not matched to a gene. The CDR3 consists of 15 residues.

This sequence joins TRBV10-3 and TRBJ1-5, with 9 bases aligning to TRBD1. The germline V gene encodes CDR1 ENHRY and CDR2 SYGVKD. This CDR3 is built from 15 residues. The J segment lost 3 bases and the V segment lost 2 bases, leaving 2 bases of the junction unmatched. The CDR3 spells CAISEGTGYNQPQHF. The CDR3 DNA reads TGTGCCATCAGTGAGGGGACAGGGTACAATCAGCCCCAGCATTTT.

V gene TRBV10-3 combines with J gene TRBJ1-5; the match to TRBD1 covers 8 bases. V shed 5 bases, J shed 3 bases, and the junction held 6 bases outside the gene matches. Germline-derived CDR1 and CDR2 are ENHRY and SYGVKD. This CDR3 is built from 15 residues. The CDR3 region has the DNA TGTGCCATCAGTCCCGGGACAGGCAACAATCAGCCCCAGCATTTT. The encoded protein is CAISPGTGNNQPQHF.

The chain has TRBV7-8 and TRBJ2-1; D call uncertain. This CDR3 has 12 amino acids. V was cut by 4 bases and J by 6 bases, with 7 bases left in between. The germline gives CDR1 SGHVS, CDR2 FQNEAQ. DNA for the CDR3: TGTGCCAGCAGCTGGGTAGGCAATGAGCAGTTCTTC. This sequence encodes CASSWVGNEQFF.

In the case of this clonotype: At one end the junction does not follow the germline gene, possibly because of a read error. The chain is built from TRBV29-1 and TRBJ1-5; D perhaps matches TRBD1 (6 bases). The CDR3 spans 13 residues. CDR1 is SQVTM, CDR2 ANQGSEA, per germline. The CDR3 bases are TGTAGCGTTGTGGGGGGGGCCGGGCAGCCCCAGCATTTT. It codes for CSVVGGAGQPQHF.

This clonotype was observed many times. The V gene is TRBV7-2, the J gene TRBJ1-6; D ambiguous. V dropped 1 base and J dropped 5 bases, with 9 bases sitting between them. CDR1 is SGHTA, CDR2 FQGNSA, per germline. The CDR3 is 15 amino acids. CDR3 DNA sequence: TGTGCCAGCAGCTTAGGACGTCAAAATAATTCACCCCTCCACTTT. Encoded protein: CASSLGRQNNSPLHF.

In this sample, this clonotype turned up many times. The J gene is TRBJ2-3, the V gene TRBV4-2; D may match TRBD1 or TRBD2 (6 bases each). The CDR3 sequence is 18 residues long. Trimming removed 3 bases at V and 0 bases at J, with 19 bases between. Germline loops: CDR1 LGHNA, CDR2 YNFKEQ. CDR3 protein: CASSHLLGGQSSTDTQYF. CDR3 nucleotides: TGTGCCAGCAGCCACCTGCTGGGGGGCCAATCAAGCACAGATACGCAGTATTTT.